Below, one TCR beta chain is given with its context. The data were taken from a study of blood T cell repertoires in COVID-19. About the study: Acute-phase and convalescent COVID-19 samples originated in the United States, Italy and Spain. T cells, B-cell-depleted T cells, or PBMCs supplied cDNA or gDNA.

Per the authors' pipeline: Counts of nucleated cells, estimated from reference gene primer amplification, were obtained. The repertoire was sequenced with immunoSEQ multiplex PCR; TCRdb's copy has only in-frame clones and lacks some. Clonal size and the V and J genes are those of that table, whereas D and trimming came from the DNA. The sample lists about 74,000 clones; about 90% were seen once. The CDR3 consists of 15 residues. Deletions cut 4 bases from V and 4 bases from J, with 17 bases between. Germline CDR1 and CDR2: SGHNT and YYREEE (reference sequence). The V call is TRBV5-4, the J call TRBJ1-2; possibly TRBD1 for D (5 bases). This TCR was recovered from a woman aged 80 or older with acute or convalescent COVID-19. Material: peripheral blood. Here the CDR3 DNA reads TGTGCCAGCAGCCGCTCGGGGGAGGGAAGCTATGGCTACACCTTC. It codes for CASSRSGEGSYGYTF.